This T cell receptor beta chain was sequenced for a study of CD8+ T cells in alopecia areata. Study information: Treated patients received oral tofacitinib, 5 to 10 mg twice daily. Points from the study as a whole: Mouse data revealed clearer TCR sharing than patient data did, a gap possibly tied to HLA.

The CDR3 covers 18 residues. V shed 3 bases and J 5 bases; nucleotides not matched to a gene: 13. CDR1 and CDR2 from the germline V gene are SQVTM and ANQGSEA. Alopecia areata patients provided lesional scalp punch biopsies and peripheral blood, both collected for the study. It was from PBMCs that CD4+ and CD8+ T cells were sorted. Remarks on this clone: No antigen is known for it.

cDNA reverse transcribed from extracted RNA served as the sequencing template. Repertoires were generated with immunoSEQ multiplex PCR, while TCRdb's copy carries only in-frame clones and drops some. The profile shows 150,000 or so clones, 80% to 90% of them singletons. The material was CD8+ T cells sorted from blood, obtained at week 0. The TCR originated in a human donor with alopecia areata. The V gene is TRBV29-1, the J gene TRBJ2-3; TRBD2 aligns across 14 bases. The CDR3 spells CSVDGLAGGSVMGDTQYF. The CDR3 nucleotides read TGCAGCGTTGATGGACTAGCGGGAGGTTCAGTTATGGGAGATACGCAGTATTTT.